This paragraph reports one TCR beta chain. This entry is derived from a study of HIV-infected patients and healthy controls. In germline, CDR1 is SGHRS, CDR2 YFSETQ. This CDR3 has 14 amino acids. Trimming stripped 0 bases from V and 10 bases from J, with 13 bases between. TCRdb passed the 5' RACE reads through MiXCR, listing each CDR3 protein once. The table has approximately 67,000 distinct CDR3 sequences, roughly a sixth seen once. The J gene is TRBJ1-4, the V gene TRBV5-1; D remains ambiguous. The sequence derives from a human donor in good health. The material sequenced was CD4+ T cells from blood. The CDR3 DNA follows: TGCGCCAGCAGCTTGGGGTCGGCGGAAGGAAAACTGTTTTTT. It codes for CASSLGSAEGKLFF.